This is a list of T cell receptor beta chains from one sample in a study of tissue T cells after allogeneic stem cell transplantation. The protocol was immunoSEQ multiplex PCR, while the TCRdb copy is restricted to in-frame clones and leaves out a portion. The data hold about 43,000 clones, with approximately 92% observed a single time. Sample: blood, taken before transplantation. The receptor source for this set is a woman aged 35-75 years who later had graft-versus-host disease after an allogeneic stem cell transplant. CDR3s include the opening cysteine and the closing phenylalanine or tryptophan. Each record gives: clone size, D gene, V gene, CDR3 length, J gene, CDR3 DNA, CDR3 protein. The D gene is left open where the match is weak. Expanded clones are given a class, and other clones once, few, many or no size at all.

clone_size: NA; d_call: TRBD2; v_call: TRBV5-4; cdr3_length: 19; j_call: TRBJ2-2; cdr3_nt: TGTGCCAGCAGCTTGTCTCTAGCGGGAGGACACTGGGGCACCGGGGAGCTGTTTTTT; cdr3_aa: CASSLSLAGGHWGTGELFF
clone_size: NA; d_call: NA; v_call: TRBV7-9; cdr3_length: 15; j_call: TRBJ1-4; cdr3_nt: TGTGCCAGCAGCTTAACCCGAGGCCCAAATGAAAAACTGTTTTTT; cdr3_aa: CASSLTRGPNEKLFF
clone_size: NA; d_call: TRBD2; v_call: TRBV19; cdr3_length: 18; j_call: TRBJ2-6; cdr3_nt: TGTGCCAGTAGTACGGGACTAGCGGGAGTATCCGGGGCCAACGTCCTGACTTTC; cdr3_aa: CASSTGLAGVSGANVLTF
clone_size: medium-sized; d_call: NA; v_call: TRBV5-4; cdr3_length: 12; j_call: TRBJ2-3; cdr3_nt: TGTGCCAGCAATTGGGACACAGATACGCAGTATTTT; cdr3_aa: CASNWDTDTQYF
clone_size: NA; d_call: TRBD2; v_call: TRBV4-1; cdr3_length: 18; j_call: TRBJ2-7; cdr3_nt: TGCGCCAGCAGCCAACTTCAATGGACTAGCGGGCGCTCCTACGAGCAGTACTTC; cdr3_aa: CASSQLQWTSGRSYEQYF
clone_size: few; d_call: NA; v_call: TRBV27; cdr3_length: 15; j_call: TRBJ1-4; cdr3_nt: TGTGCCAGCAGTTTATCAGGGACAACTAATGAAAAACTGTTTTTT; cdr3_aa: CASSLSGTTNEKLFF
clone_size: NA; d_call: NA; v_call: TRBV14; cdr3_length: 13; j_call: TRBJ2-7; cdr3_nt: TGTGCCAGCAGCCAAGGTCTAGCCTTCGAGCAGTACTTC; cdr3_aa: CASSQGLAFEQYF
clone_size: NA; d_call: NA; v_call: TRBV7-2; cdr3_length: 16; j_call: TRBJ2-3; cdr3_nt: TGTGCCAGCAGCTTAGCCGGACTTCCAGTCACAGATACGCAGTATTTT; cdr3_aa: CASSLAGLPVTDTQYF
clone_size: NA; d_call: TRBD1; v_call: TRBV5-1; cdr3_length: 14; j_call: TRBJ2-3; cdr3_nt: TGCGCCAGCAGCTCCGGACAGGGCTTGAATACGCAGTATTTT; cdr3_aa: CASSSGQGLNTQYF
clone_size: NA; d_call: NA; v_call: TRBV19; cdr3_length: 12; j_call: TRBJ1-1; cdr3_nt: TGTGCCAGTAGTCAGGGTCCAACTGAAGCTTTCTTT; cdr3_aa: CASSQGPTEAFF
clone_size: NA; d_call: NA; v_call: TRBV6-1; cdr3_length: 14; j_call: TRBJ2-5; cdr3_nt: TGTGCCAGCAGTGAAGGCGGGGGCGGAGAGACCCAGTACTTC; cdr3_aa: CASSEGGGGETQYF
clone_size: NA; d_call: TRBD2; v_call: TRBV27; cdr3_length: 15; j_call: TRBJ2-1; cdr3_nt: TGTGCCAGCAGTATAGGCGGGAGCGTCGGCAATGAGCAGTTCTTC; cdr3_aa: CASSIGGSVGNEQFF
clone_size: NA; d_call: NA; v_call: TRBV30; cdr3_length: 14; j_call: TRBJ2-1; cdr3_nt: TGTGCCTGGACTGGGTTAGCGCTGAACAATGAGCAGTTCTTC; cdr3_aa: CAWTGLALNNEQFF
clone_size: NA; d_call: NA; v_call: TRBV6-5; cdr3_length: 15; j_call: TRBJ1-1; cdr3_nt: TGTGCCAGCAGTTACAGGGAAGTTCTGACCACTGAAGCTTTCTTT; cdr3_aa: CASSYREVLTTEAFF
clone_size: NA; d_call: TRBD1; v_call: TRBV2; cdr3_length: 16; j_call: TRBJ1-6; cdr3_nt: TGTGCCAGCAAAGGACAGGGAAGCTCCTATAATTCACCCCTCCACTTT; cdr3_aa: CASKGQGSSYNSPLHF
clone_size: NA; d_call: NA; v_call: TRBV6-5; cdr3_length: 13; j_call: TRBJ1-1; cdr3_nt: TGTGCCACCCCTTTGGAGGGGGACACTGAAGCTTTCTTT; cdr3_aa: CATPLEGDTEAFF
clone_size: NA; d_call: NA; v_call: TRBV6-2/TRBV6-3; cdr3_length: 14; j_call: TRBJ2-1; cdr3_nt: TGTGCCAGCAGTTATCTTGGCAGGAAAGGGGAGCAGTTCTTC; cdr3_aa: CASSYLGRKGEQFF
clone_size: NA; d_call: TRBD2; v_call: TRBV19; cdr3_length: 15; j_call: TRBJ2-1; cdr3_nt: TGTGCCAGTAGCGTTACTAGCGGGAGGACGAATGAGCAGTTCTTC; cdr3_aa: CASSVTSGRTNEQFF
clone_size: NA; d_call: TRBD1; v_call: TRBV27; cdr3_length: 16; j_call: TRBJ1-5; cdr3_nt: TGTGCCAGCAGTCCTCGACAGGGTCTGAGCAATCAGCCCCAGCATTTT; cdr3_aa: CASSPRQGLSNQPQHF
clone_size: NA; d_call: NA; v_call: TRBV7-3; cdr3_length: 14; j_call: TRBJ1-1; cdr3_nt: TGTGCCAGCAGCTTAACGATTTCAAACACTGAAGCTTTCTTT; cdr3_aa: CASSLTISNTEAFF
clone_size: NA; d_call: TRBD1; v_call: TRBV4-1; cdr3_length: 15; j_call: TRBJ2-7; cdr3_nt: TGCGCCAGCAGCCATCACCGGGACAGGTCTTTTGAGCAGTACTTC; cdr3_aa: CASSHHRDRSFEQYF
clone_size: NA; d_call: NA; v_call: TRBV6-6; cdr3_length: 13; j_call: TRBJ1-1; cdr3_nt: TGTGCCAGCAGTCCCCCAGGGTCCACTGAAGCTTTCTTT; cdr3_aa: CASSPPGSTEAFF
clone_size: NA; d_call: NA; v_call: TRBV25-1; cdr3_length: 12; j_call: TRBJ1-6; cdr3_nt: TGTGCCAGCAGTGATCGGATTTCACCCCTCCACTTT; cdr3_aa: CASSDRISPLHF
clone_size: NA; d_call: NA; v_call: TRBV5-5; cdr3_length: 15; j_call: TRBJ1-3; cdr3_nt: TGTGCCAGCAGCTTGGTGACGATCTCTGGAAACACCATATATTTT; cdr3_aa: CASSLVTISGNTIYF
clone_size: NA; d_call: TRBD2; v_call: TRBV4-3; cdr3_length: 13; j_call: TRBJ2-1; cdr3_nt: TGCGCCAGCAGTCAGCGGGACTACAATGAGCAGTTCTTC; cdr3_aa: CASSQRDYNEQFF
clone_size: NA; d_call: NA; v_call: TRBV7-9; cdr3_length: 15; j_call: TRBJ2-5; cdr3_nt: TGTGCCAGCAGCTTCCCGAATTCTAGGGAAGAGACCCAGTACTTC; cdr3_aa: CASSFPNSREETQYF
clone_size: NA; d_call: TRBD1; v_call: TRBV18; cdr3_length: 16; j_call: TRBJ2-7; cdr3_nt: TGTGCCAGCTCAGTAACCGGGACAGGGGTAATCCACGAGCAGTACTTC; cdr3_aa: CASSVTGTGVIHEQYF
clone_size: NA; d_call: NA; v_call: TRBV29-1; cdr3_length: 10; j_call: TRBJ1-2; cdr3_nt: TGCAGCGTCCGACAGAATGGCTACACCTTC; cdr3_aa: CSVRQNGYTF
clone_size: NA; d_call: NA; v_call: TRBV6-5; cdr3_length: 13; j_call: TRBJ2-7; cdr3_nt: TGTGCCATCCGACAGGAAGGTGACTACGAGCAGTACTTC; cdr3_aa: CAIRQEGDYEQYF
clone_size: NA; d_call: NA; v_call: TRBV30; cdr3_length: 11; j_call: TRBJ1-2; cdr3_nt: TGTGCCTCCCGGGTCGGGGTCGGCTACACCTTC; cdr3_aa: CASRVGVGYTF
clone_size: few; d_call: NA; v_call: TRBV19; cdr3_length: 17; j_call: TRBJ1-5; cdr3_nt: TGTGCCAGTAGTATTCTGGGGGCGCAAGGAATCAATCAGCCCCAGCATTTT; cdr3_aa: CASSILGAQGINQPQHF
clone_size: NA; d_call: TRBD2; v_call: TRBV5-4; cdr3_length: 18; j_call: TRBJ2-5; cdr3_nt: TGTGCCAGCAGCTTGGGGGTAGCGGGAATGGGATATCAAGAGACCCAGTACTTC; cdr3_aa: CASSLGVAGMGYQETQYF
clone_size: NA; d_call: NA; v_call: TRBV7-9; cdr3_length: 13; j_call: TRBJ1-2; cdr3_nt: TGTGCCAGCAATTCAGGACAAAGCTATGGCTACACCTTC; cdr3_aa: CASNSGQSYGYTF
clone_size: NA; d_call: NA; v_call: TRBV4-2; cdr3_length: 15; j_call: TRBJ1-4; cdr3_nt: TGTGCCAGCAGCCAAGTTGGGGCGGAAGTGGAAAAACTGTTTTTT; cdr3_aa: CASSQVGAEVEKLFF
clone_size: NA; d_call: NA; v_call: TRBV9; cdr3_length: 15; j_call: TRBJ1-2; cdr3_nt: TGTGCCAGCAGCACCCTTACGGGCGACAACTATGGCTACACCTTC; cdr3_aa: CASSTLTGDNYGYTF
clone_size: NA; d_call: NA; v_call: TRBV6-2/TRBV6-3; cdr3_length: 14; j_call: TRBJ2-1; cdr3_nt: TGTGCCAGCAGTTACCGAGCGGGTTACAATGAGCAGTTCTTC; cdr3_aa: CASSYRAGYNEQFF
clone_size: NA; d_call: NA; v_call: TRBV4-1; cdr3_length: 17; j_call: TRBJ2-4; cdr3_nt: TGCGCCAGCAGCCAAGTGGGGCAGCAGCGTGGCAAAAACATTCAGTACTTC; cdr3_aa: CASSQVGQQRGKNIQYF
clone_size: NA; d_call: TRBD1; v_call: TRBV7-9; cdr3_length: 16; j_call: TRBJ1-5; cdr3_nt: TGTGCCAGCAGCACGGATGAAGGACAGGAGAATCAGCCCCAGCATTTT; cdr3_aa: CASSTDEGQENQPQHF
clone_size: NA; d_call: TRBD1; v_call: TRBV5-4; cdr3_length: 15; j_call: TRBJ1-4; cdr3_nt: TGTGCCAGCAGCCGACGGACAGGGGTGGATGAAAAACTGTTTTTT; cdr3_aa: CASSRRTGVDEKLFF
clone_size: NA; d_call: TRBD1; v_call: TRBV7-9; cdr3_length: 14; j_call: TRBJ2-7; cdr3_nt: TGTGCCAGCAGCGCCCGGGACAGACCCTACGAGCAGTACTTC; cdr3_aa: CASSARDRPYEQYF
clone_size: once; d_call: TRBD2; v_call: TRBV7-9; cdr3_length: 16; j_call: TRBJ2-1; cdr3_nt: TGTGCCAGCAGCCACGAAATAGCGGGAGCCGACAATGAGCAGTTCTTC; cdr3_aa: CASSHEIAGADNEQFF
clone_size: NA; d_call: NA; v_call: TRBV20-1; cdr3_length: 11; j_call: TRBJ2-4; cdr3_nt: TGCAGTGCTAGCGCCCAAAACATTCAGTACTTC; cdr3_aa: CSASAQNIQYF
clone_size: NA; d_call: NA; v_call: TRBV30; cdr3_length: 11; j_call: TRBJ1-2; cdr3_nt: TGTGCCTGGAGTGAAGGAGTTAGCTACACCTTC; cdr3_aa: CAWSEGVSYTF
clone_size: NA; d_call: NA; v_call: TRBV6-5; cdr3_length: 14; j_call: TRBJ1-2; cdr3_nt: TGTGCCAGCACCTTAGGGGGGCACGGTACTGGCTACACCTTC; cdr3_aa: CASTLGGHGTGYTF
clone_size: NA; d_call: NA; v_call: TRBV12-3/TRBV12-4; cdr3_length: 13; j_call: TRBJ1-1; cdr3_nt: TGTGCCAGCAGTTTGACCATGTTCGCTGAAGCTTTCTTT; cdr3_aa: CASSLTMFAEAFF
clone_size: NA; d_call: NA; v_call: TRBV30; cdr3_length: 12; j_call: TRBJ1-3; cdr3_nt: TGTGCCTGGACAGGGGACGGAAACACCATATATTTT; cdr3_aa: CAWTGDGNTIYF
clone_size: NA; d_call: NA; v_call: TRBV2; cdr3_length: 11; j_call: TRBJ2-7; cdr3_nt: TGTGCCAGCAGTCCCTGGTACGAGCAGTACTTC; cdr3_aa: CASSPWYEQYF